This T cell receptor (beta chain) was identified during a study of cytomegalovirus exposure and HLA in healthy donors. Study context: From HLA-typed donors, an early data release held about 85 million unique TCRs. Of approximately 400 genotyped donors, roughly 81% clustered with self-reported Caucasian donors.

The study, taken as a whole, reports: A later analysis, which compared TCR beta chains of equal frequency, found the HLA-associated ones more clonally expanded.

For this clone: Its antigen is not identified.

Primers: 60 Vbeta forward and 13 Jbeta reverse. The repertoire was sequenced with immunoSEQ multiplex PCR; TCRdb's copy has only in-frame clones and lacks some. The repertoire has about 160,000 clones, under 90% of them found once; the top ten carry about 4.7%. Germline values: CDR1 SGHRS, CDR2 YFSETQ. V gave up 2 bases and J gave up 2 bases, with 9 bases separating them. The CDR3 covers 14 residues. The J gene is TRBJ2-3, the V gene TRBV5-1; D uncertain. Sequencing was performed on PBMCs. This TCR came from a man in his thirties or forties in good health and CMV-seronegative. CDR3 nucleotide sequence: TGCGCCAGCAGCTTATCACCCTACACAGATACGCAGTATTTT. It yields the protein CASSLSPYTDTQYF.